Below, 16 T cell receptor beta chains from the same sample are listed, as sequenced in a study of OX40 agonist ivuxolimab in advanced cancers. Here immunoSEQ multiplex PCR was the method, and the copy in TCRdb shows in-frame clones only, minus some. The sample shows some 57,000 clones, 80% to 95% of them seen only once. The starting material was CD4+ or CD8+ T cells sorted from blood, obtained in a trial of the OX40 agonist ivuxolimab. Receptor source: an adult with an advanced solid tumor such as melanoma, head and neck, liver or kidney cancer.

The CDR3 here is CARGLGQGAFF. The CDR3 nucleotides are TGTGCCAGGGGATTGGGACAAGGAGCTTTCTTT. The chain uses TRBV2 and TRBJ1-1, with D perhaps TRBD1 (6 bases). The length of the CDR3 is 11 residues. Germline V CDR1 and CDR2: SNHLY, FYNNEI. V dropped 9 bases and J dropped 10 bases, with 15 bases sitting between them.

V usage is TRBV5-8 and J usage is TRBJ2-7, with 10 bases identical to TRBD1. The CDR3 consists of 15 residues. Germline V gene sequence: CDR1 SGHTS, CDR2 YDEGEE. Losses at the gene ends were 4 bases for V and 2 bases for J; bases not matched to a gene: 6. CDR3 sequence: CASSHPDRGPYEQYF. The CDR3 DNA reads as TGTGCCAGCAGCCATCCAGACAGGGGGCCCTACGAGCAGTACTTC. Complete variable domain (other parts from reference TRBV5-8 and TRBJ2-7): EAGVTQSPTHLIKTRGQQATLRCSPISGHTSVYWYQQALGLGLQFLLWYDEGEERNRGNFPPRFSGRQFPNYSSELNVNALELEDSALYLCASSHPDRGPYEQYFGPGTRLTVT.

The chain joins TRBV28 to TRBJ1-1; 7 bases agree with TRBD1. V was pared by 1 base and J by 1 base, with 3 bases of the junction left unmatched. The germline V gene has CDR1 MDHEN and CDR2 SYDVKM. The CDR3 runs 15 residues. The CDR3 DNA reads TGTGCCAGCAGTTTATATGAGGGGGCGAACACTGAAGCTTTCTTT. This gives the protein CASSLYEGANTEAFF.

This chain connects TRBV11-2 to TRBJ2-3; possible D gene TRBD2, 6 bases. The CDR3 is 15 amino acids. V was shortened by 3 bases and J by 3 bases, with 13 bases between the two germline ends. The V gene's germline CDR1 is SGHAT and CDR2 FQNNGV. CDR3 in DNA: TGTGCCAGCAGCTTCTGGGAGGTCCGGACAGATACGCAGTATTTT. This encodes CASSFWEVRTDTQYF. Full variable domain (rest looked up from reference TRBV11-2 and TRBJ2-3): EAGVAQSPRYKIIEKRQSVAFWCNPISGHATLYWYQQILGQGPKLLIQFQNNGVVDDSQLPKDRFSAERLKGVDSTLKIQPAKLEDSAVYLCASSFWEVRTDTQYFGPGTRLTVL.

The chain couples TRBV7-9 to TRBJ1-1; D remains ambiguous. The CDR3 is 12 amino acids. Per germline, CDR1 SEHNR and CDR2 FQNEAQ (reference sequence). V lost 5 bases and J 0 bases, leaving 4 bases between the germline ends. The DNA for the CDR3 is TGTGCCAGCAGCCTGGTGAACACTGAAGCTTTCTTT. Protein sequence: CASSLVNTEAFF.

The chain combines TRBV13 with TRBJ1-3; D remains unclear. The CDR3 length is 13 residues. Germline V lookup: CDR1 PRHDT, CDR2 FYEKMQ (reference sequence). The V end lost 5 bases, the J end lost 2 bases, and 7 bases lay between the germline ends. The CDR3 bases are TGTGCCAGCAGCCCCGAGGCTGGAAACACCATATATTTT. Protein sequence: CASSPEAGNTIYF.

V gene TRBV30 combines with J gene TRBJ1-6; 10 positions match TRBD1. V shed 5 bases, J shed 9 bases, and the junction held 16 bases outside the gene matches. CDR3 length: 17 amino acids. Germline CDR1 and CDR2: GTSNPN and SVGIG (reference sequence). DNA of the CDR3: TGTGCCTGGCCCCGAACCCCGGGACAGGGGAATCGTTCACCCCTCCACTTT. Translating it yields CAWPRTPGQGNRSPLHF.

This sequence joins TRBV2 and TRBJ2-5; no definite D call. Germline loops: CDR1 SNHLY, CDR2 FYNNEI. Trimming left V 8 bases short and J 1 base short, with 5 bases between. The CDR3 has 11 residues. In nucleotides, the CDR3 is TGTGCCAGCGGGTTCCAAGAGACCCAGTACTTC. Translation gives CASGFQETQYF.

The V and J genes are TRBV29-1 and TRBJ1-2; D is unclear. Trimming took off 3 bases at V and 0 bases at J, with 5 bases between the two ends. Germline V gives CDR1 SQVTM, CDR2 ANQGSEA. The CDR3 runs 12 residues. The CDR3 coding sequence is TGCAGCGTTGAGGGGTCTAACTATGGCTACACCTTC. Residues: CSVEGSNYGYTF.

V gene TRBV19 combines with J gene TRBJ1-4; 7 bases are a match to TRBD1. The CDR3 sequence is 15 residues long. J gave up 0 bases and V 5 bases, and 3 bases lay outside the gene matches. The germline gives CDR1 LNHDA, CDR2 SQIVND (reference sequence). The CDR3 region is CASSPGTATNEKLFF. As DNA, the CDR3 is TGTGCCAGTAGTCCTGGGACAGCAACTAATGAAAAACTGTTTTTT.

The chain couples TRBV4-1 to TRBJ2-7, with 8 bases that match TRBD2. This CDR3 spans 16 amino acids. From germline, CDR1 is MGHRA and CDR2 YSYEKL. Trimming took 0 bases from V and 0 from J; bases not matched to a gene: 4. Here the CDR3 DNA reads TGCGCCAGCAGCCAAGAAGGAGGGACTAGCTCCTACGAGCAGTACTTC. It yields the protein CASSQEGGTSSYEQYF.

This chain uses TRBV30 with TRBJ1-1, with a weak D call TRBD1 (6 bases). The CDR3 loop spans 14 amino acids. The germline V and J ends were trimmed by 5 bases and 1 base, with 14 bases remaining between them. Germline CDR1 and CDR2: GTSNPN and SVGIG (reference sequence). CDR3 sequence: CAWFQGLENTEAFF. Here the CDR3 DNA reads TGTGCCTGGTTCCAGGGGTTGGAGAACACTGAAGCTTTCTTT.

The chain links TRBV4-3 to TRBJ2-3, with a possible D match to TRBD1 (6 bases). CDR1 is LGHNA and CDR2 is YSLEER in the germline V gene. CDR3 length: 15 residues. V dropped 0 bases and J dropped 6 bases, with 13 bases sitting between them. CDR3 sequence: CASSQDFQGLDTQYF. The CDR3 coding sequence is TGCGCCAGCAGCCAAGATTTCCAGGGGTTGGATACGCAGTATTTT.

The J gene is TRBJ2-4, the V gene TRBV9; D is unresolved. There are 12 residues in the CDR3. V lost 3 bases, J lost 5 bases, and 6 bases lay in between. Germline V gene lookup returns CDR1 SGDLS and CDR2 YYNGEE. CDR3 DNA sequence: TGTGCCAGCAGCGCCCAGGAAAACATTCAGTACTTC. Translating it yields CASSAQENIQYF.

The chain links TRBV4-3 to TRBJ2-3, with D unresolved. Trimming removed 2 bases at V and 5 bases at J, with 17 bases between. CDR1 is LGHNA, CDR2 YSLEER, per germline. This CDR3 region has 16 residues. Here the CDR3 reads CASSQLDEPTRDTQYF. CDR3 DNA: TGCGCCAGCAGCCAACTTGATGAGCCGACCCGAGATACGCAGTATTTT.

J is TRBJ2-1 and V is TRBV29-1; TRBD2 is a possible D gene (5 bases). The length of the CDR3 is 14 residues. Germline CDR1 is SQVTM and CDR2 is ANQGSEA. V was cut by 6 bases and J by 4 bases, with 16 bases left in between. In DNA form, the CDR3 reads TGCAGCGTAGATGACGAGGGCACTTACAATGAGCAGTTCTTC. Its translation is CSVDDEGTYNEQFF.